The source of this TCR beta chain is a study of OX40 agonist ivuxolimab in advanced cancers. Study details: Patients receiving dose escalation had hepatocellular carcinoma, melanoma, renal cell or head and neck cancer.

Produced via immunoSEQ multiplex PCR; TCRdb's table is partial and in-frame only. Of more than 35,000 clones in the sample, around 73% were seen once. CDR1 is SNHLY, CDR2 FYNNEI, per germline. The CDR3 covers 11 residues. A remark on this clone: Compared with germline, one end of the junction differs, possibly owing to a read error.

The sample in question was CD4+ or CD8+ T cells sorted from blood, obtained in a trial of the OX40 agonist ivuxolimab. This clonotype was sampled from an adult with an advanced solid tumor such as melanoma, head and neck, liver or kidney cancer. This chain joins TRBV2 and TRBJ1-1, with D possibly being TRBD1 (5 bases). In DNA, the CDR3 is TGCGTCTGTGGGGGGGGTACTGAAGCTTTCTTT. The encoded protein is CVCGGGTEAFF.